Described below is a single T cell receptor (beta chain) sequence and its context. What it binds is unknown. These data come from a study of CD4 T cells in relation to SARS-CoV-2 and coronaviruses. Study observations and caveats: The assay detects memory recall responses, not culture-primed primary responses. Compared with monoreactive clones, crossreactive clones showed significantly weaker SARS-CoV-2 expansion.

Unexposed donor CD4+ T cells date from about 2010-2019, before the COVID-19 pandemic. CDR1 is SEHNR and CDR2 is FQNEAQ in the germline V gene (reference sequence). The CDR3 extends over 17 amino acids. Trimming stripped 3 bases from V and 1 base from J, with 16 bases between. Naive and memory CD4+ T cell DNA was deep-sequenced without culture. Data came from immunoSEQ multiplex PCR; TCRdb stores just in-frame clones and leaves some out. The data hold under 70,000 clones, with 86% observed a single time. What was sequenced was memory CD4+ T cells from PBMCs. The TCR sequence derives from a human donor in good health. The J gene is TRBJ1-3, the V gene TRBV7-9; D unresolved. The CDR3 protein is CASSFYLLQQSGNTIYF. The CDR3 coding sequence is TGTGCCAGCAGCTTCTATCTCCTACAGCAATCTGGAAACACCATATATTTT. The entire variable domain, with the rest obtained from reference TRBV7-9 and TRBJ1-3, is as follows: DTGVSQNPRHKITKRGQNVTFRCDPISEHNRLYWYRQTLGQGPEFLTYFQNEAQLEKSRLLSDRFSAERPKGSFSTLEIQRTEQGDSAMYLCASSFYLLQQSGNTIYFGEGSWLTVV.